This T cell receptor (beta chain) was recovered during a study of metastatic and nonmetastatic thyroid tumors. The overall study: Malignant and benign thyroid patients had repertoires compared in peripheral blood and tumor or nodule tissue.

TCRdb ran MiXCR on the PCR reads. The table shows some 4,200 clones, with 30% to 35% occurring only once. Germline V gene sequence: CDR1 MNHNS, CDR2 SASEGT. The CDR3 spans 14 residues. Trimming shortened V by 11 bases and J by 0 bases, and 17 bases separated the two germline ends. This clone was detected a few times. Its antigen is undetermined. Study outcomes and limitations: As reported, TCR beta diversity in blood and tumor was significantly higher in malignant thyroid tumors than in benign nodules.

Nobody among the patients had been given any treatment before thyroid surgery. The V gene is TRBV6-1, the J gene TRBJ2-7; tentative D call: TRBD1 (5 bases). The sequence came from a female donor with papillary thyroid cancer or a benign thyroid nodule (not recorded which). Some clones in this sample may be carry-over from other donors' samples. Input material: adjacent normal tissue. Here the CDR3 DNA reads TGTGCCGGACAAGGACATGAGAGCTCCTACGAGCAGTACTTC. The encoded protein is CAGQGHESSYEQYF.